The 9 T cell receptor beta chains below were found in one sample sequenced in a study of patients and donors after allogeneic stem cell transplantation. TCRdb recomputed calls from the RT-PCR reads with MiXCR, one row per CDR3 protein. Here the sample spans about 110,000 distinct CDR3 sequences, around 36% being singletons. The sequenced material came from blood, either unsorted or a sorted T cell fraction (not recorded which). Every receptor here comes from a human donor who was either an allogeneic HSCT recipient or a stem cell or donor lymphocyte infusion donor (not recorded which). It is not recorded whose cells these are; they may come from a transplant donor.

This clonotype was detected only a few times. The chain joins TRBV20-1 to TRBJ1-2, with 7 nucleotides matching TRBD1. Germline loops: CDR1 DFQATT, CDR2 SNEGSKA (reference sequence). The CDR3 covers 12 residues. J gave up 5 bases and V 8 bases, and 8 bases lay outside the gene matches. CDR3 nucleotides: TGCAGTTCGTCCAGGGGGTTATATGGCTACACCTTC. It is translated as CSSSRGLYGYTF.

This clonotype was observed a single time. The V gene is TRBV6-2 or TRBV6-3, the J gene TRBJ2-7; a possible D gene is TRBD2 (6 bases). The germline V and J ends were trimmed by 7 bases and 5 bases, with 9 bases remaining between them. The germline V gene encodes CDR1 MNHEY and CDR2 SVGEGT. This CDR3 is 11 amino acids long. The DNA of the CDR3 is TGTGCCAGCACCCGGGGGAACGAGCAGTACTTC. This codes for CASTRGNEQYF.

This clonotype appeared a few times. This chain joins TRBV5-6 and TRBJ1-5; the D is unclear. This CDR3 spans 15 amino acids. V gave up 1 base and J gave up 6 bases, with 14 bases separating them. The germline CDR1 and CDR2 sequences are SGHDT and YYEEEE. The DNA of the CDR3 is TGTGCCAGCAGCTTGATCGCAACAGCAGCTCAGCCCCAGCATTTT. Amino acids: CASSLIATAAQPQHF.

The DNA for the CDR3 is TGTGCCAGCAGTAGACAGGAAACCGGGGAGCTGTTTTTT. Translation gives CASSRQETGELFF. The chain recombines TRBV12-3 or TRBV12-4 with TRBJ2-2; a possible D gene is TRBD1 (6 bases). Deletions cut 5 bases from V and 5 bases from J, with 9 bases between. The CDR3 is 13 amino acids.

This chain uses TRBV20-1 with TRBJ1-5; D uncertain. The V and J ends lost 4 bases and 2 bases respectively, with 6 bases between them. This CDR3 is built from 12 residues. In germline, CDR1 is DFQATT, CDR2 SNEGSKA (reference sequence). This CDR3 is CSAKEGNQPQHF. The CDR3 DNA reads TGCAGTGCTAAGGAGGGCAATCAGCCCCAGCATTTT.

This chain joins TRBV4-3 and TRBJ2-2; the match to TRBD2 covers 11 bases. The CDR3 has 18 residues. In germline, CDR1 is LGHNA, CDR2 YSLEER. The V gene end was trimmed by 0 bases and the J gene end by 7 bases; junction bases not matched to a gene: 10. CDR3 coding DNA: TGCGCCAGCAGCCAAGAGCAGGGCCTAGCGGGAGGCAGCGGGGAGCTGTTTTTT. This translates into CASSQEQGLAGGSGELFF.

This clonotype was recorded a few times. V and J are TRBV12-3 or TRBV12-4 and TRBJ2-5; 9 nucleotides align to TRBD2. The CDR3 loop spans 17 amino acids. V lost 2 bases, J lost 3 bases, and 10 bases stayed unmatched. For the CDR3, the DNA is TGTGCCAGCAGTTTAACAGGGCTAGCGGGATGGGAAGAGACCCAGTACTTC. Its protein product is CASSLTGLAGWEETQYF.

This chain joins TRBV12-3 or TRBV12-4 and TRBJ2-3, with D perhaps matching TRBD1 (5 bases). There are 13 residues in the CDR3. Deletions cut 7 bases from V and 6 bases from J, with 14 bases between. The CDR3 is CASKPNKGDTQYF. Here the CDR3 DNA reads TGTGCCAGCAAGCCGAACAAGGGGGATACGCAGTATTTT.

The genes are TRBV18 and TRBJ2-1; 10 nucleotides match TRBD1. The J segment lost 9 bases and the V segment lost 11 bases, leaving 19 bases of the junction unmatched. In germline, CDR1 is KGHSH, CDR2 LQKENI. The CDR3 is 16 amino acids. CDR3 sequence reads: CASRRGARQGAIEQFF. CDR3 bases: TGTGCCTCCCGAAGGGGGGCGCGACAGGGGGCGATTGAGCAGTTCTTC.